These T cell receptor beta chains were read from a single sample in a study of blood T cell repertoires in COVID-19. Assay: immunoSEQ multiplex PCR; the TCRdb copy retains only in-frame clones and omits some. The data hold more than 65,000 clones, with about four fifths observed a single time. The sequencing sample was made of peripheral blood. Source of these receptors: a human donor in a cohort sampled during active COVID-19. Each CDR3 is given with its conserved first and last residue. A D gene is named only where the DNA matches it firmly. The size field is filled for only some rows; it gives once, few, many or a size class.

v_call	j_call	d_call	clone_size	cdr3_aa	cdr3_nt
TRBV3-1/TRBV3-2	TRBJ2-7	TRBD1	-	CASSQEQGASYEQYF	TGTGCCAGCAGCCAAGAGCAGGGGGCTTCGTACGAGCAGTACTTC
TRBV30	TRBJ2-7	-	-	CAWSGGAERTYEQYF	TGTGCCTGGAGCGGTGGGGCAGAAAGAACCTACGAGCAGTACTTC
TRBV5-4	TRBJ1-2	TRBD1	-	CASSSPRQGYGYTF	TGTGCCAGCAGCTCTCCACGACAGGGCTATGGCTACACCTTC
TRBV9	TRBJ1-5	-	few	CASSAEINQPQHF	TGTGCCAGCAGCGCAGAAATCAATCAGCCCCAGCATTTT
TRBV12-3/TRBV12-4	TRBJ1-1	-	-	CASSLAREAFF	TGTGCCAGCAGTTTAGCGAGGGAAGCTTTCTTT
TRBV20-1	TRBJ1-1	-	-	CSATTLRAFF	TGCAGTGCTACTACTTTGCGGGCTTTCTTT
TRBV5-1	TRBJ2-3	-	-	CASYHGGTNTDTQYF	TGCGCCAGCTACCATGGCGGGACGAACACAGATACGCAGTATTTT
TRBV10-3	TRBJ2-7	TRBD2	-	CAISVSGGGYEQYF	TGTGCCATCAGTGTTAGTGGCGGGGGCTACGAGCAGTACTTC
TRBV5-1	TRBJ1-1	TRBD1	-	CASSWGGQGSEAFF	TGCGCCAGCAGCTGGGGGGGACAGGGATCTGAAGCTTTCTTT
TRBV5-6	TRBJ2-7	-	-	CASSLVVTGGDEQYF	TGTGCCAGCAGCTTGGTAGTCACAGGGGGGGACGAGCAGTACTTC
TRBV19	TRBJ1-2	TRBD1	-	CASSISRDRDRYGYTF	TGTGCCAGTAGTATTTCTCGGGACAGGGATAGATATGGCTACACCTTC
TRBV11-2	TRBJ1-1	-	once	CASSLDTGRSEAFF	TGTGCCAGCAGCTTAGACACCGGGAGATCTGAAGCTTTCTTT
TRBV7-8	TRBJ2-5	-	-	CASSPEGLQETQYF	TGTGCCAGCAGCCCGGAGGGGCTTCAAGAGACCCAGTACTTC
TRBV5-4	TRBJ1-1	-	-	CASSTRGSTEAFF	TGTGCCAGCAGCACAAGGGGGAGCACTGAAGCTTTCTTT
TRBV7-7	TRBJ2-5	-	-	CASSLRFGEKGQETQYF	TGTGCTAGCAGCTTAAGGTTTGGGGAGAAGGGTCAAGAGACCCAGTACTTC
TRBV11-2	TRBJ2-6	-	-	CASSPRTETTSTGANVLTF	TGTGCCAGCAGCCCCAGGACAGAAACTACCTCGACTGGGGCCAACGTCCTGACTTTC
TRBV10-1	TRBJ1-1	-	-	CASSRTRGKEAFF	TGCGCCAGCAGTAGGACAAGGGGGAAGGAAGCTTTCTTT
TRBV3-1/TRBV3-2	TRBJ1-2	-	-	CASSQVKGGYGYTF	TGTGCCAGCAGCCAAGTAAAGGGAGGCTATGGCTACACCTTC
TRBV9	TRBJ2-1	TRBD2	-	CASSEGLAGPSTYNEQFF	TGTGCCAGCAGCGAGGGACTAGCGGGACCTTCGACCTACAATGAGCAGTTCTTC